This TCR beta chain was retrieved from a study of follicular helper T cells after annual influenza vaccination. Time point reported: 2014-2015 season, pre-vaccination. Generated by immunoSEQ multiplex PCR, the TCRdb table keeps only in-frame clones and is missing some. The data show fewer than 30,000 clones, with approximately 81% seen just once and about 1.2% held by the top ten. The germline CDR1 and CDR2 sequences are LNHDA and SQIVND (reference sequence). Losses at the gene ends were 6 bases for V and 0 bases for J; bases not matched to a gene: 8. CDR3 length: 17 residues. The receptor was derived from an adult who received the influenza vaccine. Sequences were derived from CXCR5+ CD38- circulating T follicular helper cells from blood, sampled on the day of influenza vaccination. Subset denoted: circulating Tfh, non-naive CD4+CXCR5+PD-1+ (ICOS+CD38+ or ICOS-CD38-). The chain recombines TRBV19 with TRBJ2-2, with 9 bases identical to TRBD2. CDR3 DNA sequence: TGTGCCAGTAGCCCCGGGACTAGCCGACCGAACACCGGGGAGCTGTTTTTT. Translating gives CASSPGTSRPNTGELFF.